This record looks at one T cell receptor (beta chain) sequence and its context. The antigen remains unidentified. This sample was taken from a study of post-analysis software for immune sequencing data. As for the study in general: Secondary progressive, relapsing-remitting and progressive-relapsing multiple sclerosis were among the included disease courses. Study results and caveats: Versus controls, multiple sclerosis patients showed significantly lower diversity (normalized Chao1). F measure clustering grouped samples strongly by preparation batch.

Every TCR beta cDNA library bore unique molecular identifiers. Around 460,000 cDNA molecules came from approximately 1 to 10 million T cells. TCRdb itself ran the PCR reads through MiXCR, one entry per CDR3 protein. Among roughly 800,000 distinct CDR3 sequences listed, approximately 50% were seen once. The sequenced sample was blood. This TCR came from a girl aged 10 to 17 with multiple sclerosis.

In DNA, the CDR3 is TGTGCCAGCAGCTTAGCGGTCGGGACAACAAAAGAGGCCCAGTACTTC. Residues: CASSLAVGTTKEAQYF. The chain recombines TRBV7-6 with TRBJ2-7; TRBD1 might be the D (6 bases). The CDR3 extends over 16 amino acids. Deletions cut 0 bases from V and 10 bases from J, with 22 bases between. CDR1 and CDR2 (germline): SGHVS, FNYEAQ.